The 14 T cell receptor beta chains given below trace back to one sample, sequenced in a study of T cells in Graves' hyperthyroidism and ophthalmopathy. RNA transcripts gave rise to amplified TCR beta CDR3 regions. HTBI primers were used for first-round RT-PCR of the TCR CDR3. TCRdb reanalysed the multiplex PCR reads using MiXCR and keeps one entry per CDR3 protein. The data contain about 420,000 distinct CDR3 sequences, 12% to 15% of them singletons. The sample taken for sequencing was blood. Receptors originate from a woman aged 18-29 years with Graves' hyperthyroidism.

CDR3 sequence reads: CASSTGPYTGELFF. In DNA, the CDR3 is TGTGCCAGTAGTACGGGTCCTTACACCGGGGAGCTGTTTTTT. The chain is built from TRBV19 and TRBJ2-2; D gene uncertain. There are 14 residues in the CDR3. V was pared by 4 bases and J by 3 bases, with 9 bases between. The germline V gene has CDR1 LNHDA and CDR2 SQIVND (reference sequence).

This clonotype was recorded many times. This rearrangement joins TRBV3-1 to TRBJ1-1, with TRBD1 matching over 8 bases. Germline loops: CDR1 LGHDT, CDR2 YNNKEL (reference sequence). This CDR3 contains 16 residues. V trimming: 4 bases; J trimming: 0 bases; junction bases outside the gene matches: 7. The CDR3 bases are TGTGCCAGCAGCCTCACAGGGGGTTGGATGAACACTGAAGCTTTCTTT. The encoded protein is CASSLTGGWMNTEAFF.

This clonotype was seen ten or more times. This rearrangement joins TRBV12-3 or TRBV12-4 to TRBJ1-1; 8 positions match TRBD1. Trimming took 8 bases from V and 1 from J; bases not matched to a gene: 6. The CDR3 has 14 amino acids. CDR3 in amino acids: CASRGDRKNTEAFF. In DNA, the CDR3 is TGTGCCAGCCGTGGGGACAGGAAGAACACTGAAGCTTTCTTT.

In this sample, this clonotype turned up many times. CDR3 residues: CSVVTSRGIRSYEQYF. Written as DNA, the CDR3 is TGCAGCGTTGTTACCTCCAGGGGGATTCGTTCCTACGAGCAGTACTTC. The chain couples TRBV29-1 to TRBJ2-7, with 7 bases fitting TRBD1. The CDR3 runs to 16 residues. V was clipped by 4 bases and J by 1 base; unmatched bases: 13. Germline lookup yields CDR1 SQVTM and CDR2 ANQGSEA.

The count of this clonotype is one. The J gene is TRBJ1-4, the V gene TRBV20-1; D not certain. The CDR3 has 11 amino acids. The V gene's germline CDR1 is DFQATT and CDR2 SNEGSKA (reference sequence). V was cut by 4 bases and J by 4 bases, with 4 bases left in between. The CDR3 is CSAIVNEKLFF. For the CDR3, the DNA is TGCAGTGCTATCGTTAATGAAAAACTGTTTTTT.

This clonotype appeared many times. The rearrangement joins TRBV7-9 to TRBJ2-7, with 8 bases fitting TRBD1. Germline assignment: CDR1 SEHNR and CDR2 FQNEAQ (reference sequence). V lost 4 bases and J lost 0; bases outside the gene matches: 11. The CDR3 loop spans 17 amino acids. The CDR3 nucleotides are TGTGCCAGCAGCTCAACTAGGGGACAGGAGAGCTCCTACGAGCAGTACTTC. Protein sequence: CASSSTRGQESSYEQYF.

This clonotype has more than one count but fewer than ten. The chain uses TRBV6-2 or TRBV6-3 and TRBJ1-1; D is unclear. This CDR3 comprises 12 residues. The V gene's germline CDR1 is MNHEY and CDR2 SVGEGT. V was pared by 0 bases and J by 6 bases, with 5 bases between. CDR3 coding DNA: TGTGCCAGCAGTTACTCCCCAGCTGAAGCTTTCTTT. Translating it yields CASSYSPAEAFF.

There are many counts of this clonotype. V is TRBV12-3 or TRBV12-4 and J is TRBJ2-7, with 10 bases fitting TRBD2. There are 17 residues in the CDR3. V shed 5 bases, J shed 2 bases, and the junction held 12 bases outside the gene matches. The CDR3 sequence: CASSHPTSGDTTYEQYF. The CDR3 bases are TGTGCCAGCAGTCACCCCACTAGCGGGGACACTACCTACGAGCAGTACTTC.

The genes are TRBV9 and TRBJ2-5, with 9 bases matching TRBD2. The CDR3 covers 17 residues. V lost 1 base, J lost 4 bases, and 11 bases stayed unmatched. From germline, CDR1 is SGDLS and CDR2 YYNGEE. CDR3 DNA: TGTGCCAGCAGCGTAAAGGTTAGCGGGAGCCATCGAGAGACCCAGTACTTC. It is translated as CASSVKVSGSHRETQYF.

This clonotype was counted between two and nine times. The CDR3 loop is CASSTDTGPRGSGYTF. DNA of the CDR3: TGTGCCAGCAGCACAGACACGGGGCCTCGGGGAAGTGGCTACACCTTC. The chain employs TRBV7-6 and TRBJ1-2; TRBD1 might be the D (5 bases). The V gene's germline CDR1 is SGHVS and CDR2 FNYEAQ. Deletions cut 5 bases from V and 7 bases from J, with 23 bases between. The CDR3 totals 16 residues.

This clonotype was observed a handful of times. The V call is TRBV19, the J call TRBJ2-5, with unresolved D. Deletions cut 3 bases from V and 4 bases from J, with 3 bases between. This CDR3 has 11 amino acids. Germline V gene sequence: CDR1 LNHDA, CDR2 SQIVND (reference sequence). For the CDR3, the DNA is TGTGCCAGTAGTATGAGAGAGACCCAGTACTTC. Its protein product is CASSMRETQYF.

The chain carries TRBV13 and TRBJ2-1, with a tentative D call TRBD2 (5 bases). There are 16 residues in the CDR3. The germline V gene encodes CDR1 PRHDT and CDR2 FYEKMQ (reference sequence). V lost 0 bases to trimming and J lost 2 bases, with 11 bases between them. The CDR3 coding sequence is TGTGCCAGCAGCTTAGGGGCGGGTTCGACCTACAATGAGCAGTTCTTC. Residues: CASSLGAGSTYNEQFF. The entire variable domain, with the rest obtained from reference TRBV13 and TRBJ2-1, is as follows: AAGVIQSPRHLIKEKRETATLKCYPIPRHDTVYWYQQGPGQDPQFLISFYEKMQSDKGSIPDRFSAQQFSDYHSELNMSSLELGDSALYFCASSLGAGSTYNEQFFGPGTRLTVL.

This clonotype was counted between two and nine times. The chain joins TRBV5-5 to TRBJ1-5; TRBD1 aligns across 8 bases. V lost 0 bases, J lost 5 bases, and 1 base stayed unmatched. The germline V gene encodes CDR1 SGHKS and CDR2 YYEKEE (reference sequence). The CDR3 totals 14 residues. The CDR3 region is CASSLVQGDQPQHF. The CDR3 DNA follows: TGTGCCAGCAGCTTGGTACAGGGGGATCAGCCCCAGCATTTT.

The CDR3 loop reads CASSSSSLLATQYF. In DNA, the CDR3 is TGCGCCAGCAGCTCTTCAAGCCTACTGGCTACGCAGTATTTT. The gene calls are TRBV5-1 and TRBJ2-3; D is unclear. This CDR3 comprises 14 residues. The germline gives CDR1 SGHRS, CDR2 YFSETQ. Trimming took off 3 bases at V and 8 bases at J, with 16 bases between the two ends.